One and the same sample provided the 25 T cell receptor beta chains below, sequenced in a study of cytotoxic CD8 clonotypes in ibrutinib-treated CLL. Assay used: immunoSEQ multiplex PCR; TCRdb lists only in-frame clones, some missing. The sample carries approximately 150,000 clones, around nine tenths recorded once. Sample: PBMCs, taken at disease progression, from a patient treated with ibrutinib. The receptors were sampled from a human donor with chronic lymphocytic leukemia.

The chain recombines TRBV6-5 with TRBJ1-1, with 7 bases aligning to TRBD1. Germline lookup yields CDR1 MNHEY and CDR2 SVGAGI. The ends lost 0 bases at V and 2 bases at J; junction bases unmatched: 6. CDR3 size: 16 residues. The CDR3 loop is CASSYSRQGGNTEAFF. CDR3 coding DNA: TGTGCCAGCAGTTACTCGAGGCAGGGGGGTAACACTGAAGCTTTCTTT.

CDR3 bases: TGTGCCAGTAGTTCCTTGACAGGGTCTCCCCAGCATTTT. Protein product: CASSSLTGSPQHF. V gene TRBV19 combines with J gene TRBJ1-5, with 7 bases matching TRBD1. The CDR3 spans 13 residues. CDR1 LNHDA and CDR2 SQIVND come from the germline V gene (reference sequence). V shed 5 bases, J shed 10 bases, and the junction held 8 bases outside the gene matches.

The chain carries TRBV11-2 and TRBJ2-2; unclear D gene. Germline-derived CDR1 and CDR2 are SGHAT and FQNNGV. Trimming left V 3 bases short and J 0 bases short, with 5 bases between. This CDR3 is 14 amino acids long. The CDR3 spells CASSFTTNTGELFF. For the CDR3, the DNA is TGTGCCAGCAGCTTTACTACGAACACCGGGGAGCTGTTTTTT.

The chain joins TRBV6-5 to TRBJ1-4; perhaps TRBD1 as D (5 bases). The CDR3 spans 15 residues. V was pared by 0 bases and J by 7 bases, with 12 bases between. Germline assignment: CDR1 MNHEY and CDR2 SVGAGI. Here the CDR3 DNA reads TGTGCCAGCAGTTACTCGGGGGGGAGTAGTGAAAAACTGTTTTTT. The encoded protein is CASSYSGGSSEKLFF.

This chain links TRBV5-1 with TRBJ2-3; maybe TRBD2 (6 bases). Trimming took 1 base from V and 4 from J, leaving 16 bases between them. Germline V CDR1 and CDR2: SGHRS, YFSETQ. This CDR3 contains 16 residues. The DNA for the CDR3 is TGCGCCAGCAGCTTGAACGCGGGAATTTTGGCAGATACGCAGTATTTT. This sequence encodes CASSLNAGILADTQYF.

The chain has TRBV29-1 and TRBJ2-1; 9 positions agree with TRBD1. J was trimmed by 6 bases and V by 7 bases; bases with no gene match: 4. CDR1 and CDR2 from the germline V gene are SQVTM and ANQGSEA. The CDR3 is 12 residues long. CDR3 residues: CSGGTGSNEQFF. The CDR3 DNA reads TGCAGCGGTGGGACAGGGAGCAATGAGCAGTTCTTC.

CDR3 DNA: TGTGCCACACGGAGCTCTGGAAACACCATATATTTT. It translates to CATRSSGNTIYF. The genes are TRBV19 and TRBJ1-3, with D hard to call. V dropped 10 bases and J dropped 0 bases, with 7 bases sitting between them. The CDR3 totals 12 residues. The germline V gene has CDR1 LNHDA and CDR2 SQIVND (reference sequence).

CDR3 residues: CASRTVGYLGEQYF. The DNA for the CDR3 is TGTGCCAGCAGAACTGTCGGCTATCTTGGGGAGCAGTACTTC. The chain couples TRBV28 to TRBJ2-7; D call uncertain. The CDR3 is 14 residues long. Trimming stripped 6 bases from V and 7 bases from J, with 19 bases between. Germline V CDR1 and CDR2: MDHEN, SYDVKM.

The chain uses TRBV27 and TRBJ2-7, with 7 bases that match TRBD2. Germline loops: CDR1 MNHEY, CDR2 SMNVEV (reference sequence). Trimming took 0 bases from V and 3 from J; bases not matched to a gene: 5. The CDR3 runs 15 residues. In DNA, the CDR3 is TGTGCCAGCAGTTTATCATCCGGGAGGCACTACGAGCAGTACTTC. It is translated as CASSLSSGRHYEQYF.

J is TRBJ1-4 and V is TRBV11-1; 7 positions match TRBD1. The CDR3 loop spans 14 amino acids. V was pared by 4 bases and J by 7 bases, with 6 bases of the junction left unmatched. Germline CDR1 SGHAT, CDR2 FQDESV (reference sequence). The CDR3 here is CASSSGQPGEKLFF. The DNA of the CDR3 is TGTGCCAGCAGCTCGGGACAGCCGGGTGAAAAACTGTTTTTT.

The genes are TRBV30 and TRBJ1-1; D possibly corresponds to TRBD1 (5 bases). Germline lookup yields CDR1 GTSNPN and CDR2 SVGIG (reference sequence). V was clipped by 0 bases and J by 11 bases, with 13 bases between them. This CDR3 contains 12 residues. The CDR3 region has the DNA TGTGCCTGGAGTGTGGGCAGGGTTTTTGCTTTCTTT. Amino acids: CAWSVGRVFAFF. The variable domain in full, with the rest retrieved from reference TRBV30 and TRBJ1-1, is SQTIHQWPATLVQPVGSPLSLECTVEGTSNPNLYWYRQAAGRGLQLLFYSVGIGQISSEVPQNLSASRPQDRQFILSSKKLLLSDSGFYLCAWSVGRVFAFFGQGTRLTVV.

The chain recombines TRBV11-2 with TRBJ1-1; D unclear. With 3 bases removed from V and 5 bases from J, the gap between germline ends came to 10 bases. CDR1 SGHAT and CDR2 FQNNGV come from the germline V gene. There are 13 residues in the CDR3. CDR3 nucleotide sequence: TGTGCCAGCAGCTTTAAGAGGGAAACTGAAGCTTTCTTT. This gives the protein CASSFKRETEAFF.

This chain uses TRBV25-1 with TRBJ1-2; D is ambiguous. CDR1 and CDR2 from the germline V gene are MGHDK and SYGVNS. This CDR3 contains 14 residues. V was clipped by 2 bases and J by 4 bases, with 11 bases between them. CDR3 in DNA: TGTGCCAGCAGTGAAGGGCTTGTTATCTATGGCTACACCTTC. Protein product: CASSEGLVIYGYTF.

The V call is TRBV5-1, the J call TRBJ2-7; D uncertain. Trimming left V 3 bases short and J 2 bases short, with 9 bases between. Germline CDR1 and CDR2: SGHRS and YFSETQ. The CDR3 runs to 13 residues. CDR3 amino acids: CASSSETTYEQYF. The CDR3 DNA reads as TGCGCCAGCAGCTCCGAAACGACCTACGAGCAGTACTTC. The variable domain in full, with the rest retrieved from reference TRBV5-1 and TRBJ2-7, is KAGVTQTPRYLIKTRGQQVTLSCSPISGHRSVSWYQQTPGQGLQFLFEYFSETQRNKGNFPGRFSGRQFSNSRSEMNVSTLELGDSALYLCASSSETTYEQYFGPGTRLTVT.

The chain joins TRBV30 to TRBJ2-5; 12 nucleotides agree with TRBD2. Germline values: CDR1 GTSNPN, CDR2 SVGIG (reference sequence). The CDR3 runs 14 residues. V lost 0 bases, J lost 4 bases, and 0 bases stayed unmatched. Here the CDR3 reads CAWSVLAGGETQYF. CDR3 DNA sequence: TGTGCCTGGAGTGTACTAGCGGGGGGAGAGACCCAGTACTTC.

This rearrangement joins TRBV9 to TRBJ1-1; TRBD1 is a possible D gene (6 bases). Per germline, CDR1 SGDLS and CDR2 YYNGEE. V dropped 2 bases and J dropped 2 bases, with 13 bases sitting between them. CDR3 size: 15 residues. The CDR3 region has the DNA TGTGCCAGCAGCGTTGGAGACAGGATAAACACTGAAGCTTTCTTT. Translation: CASSVGDRINTEAFF.

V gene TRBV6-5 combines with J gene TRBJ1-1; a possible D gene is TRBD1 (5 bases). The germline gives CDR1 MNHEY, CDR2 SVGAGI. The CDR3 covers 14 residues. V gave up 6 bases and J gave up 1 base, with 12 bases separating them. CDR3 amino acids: CASRVQASNTEAFF. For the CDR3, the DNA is TGTGCCAGCAGGGTACAGGCGTCGAACACTGAAGCTTTCTTT.

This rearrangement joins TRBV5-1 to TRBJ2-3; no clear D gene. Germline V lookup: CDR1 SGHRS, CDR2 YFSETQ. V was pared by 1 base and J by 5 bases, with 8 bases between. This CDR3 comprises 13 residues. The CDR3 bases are TGCGCCAGCAGCTTGTCTTTACTAGATACGCAGTATTTT. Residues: CASSLSLLDTQYF.

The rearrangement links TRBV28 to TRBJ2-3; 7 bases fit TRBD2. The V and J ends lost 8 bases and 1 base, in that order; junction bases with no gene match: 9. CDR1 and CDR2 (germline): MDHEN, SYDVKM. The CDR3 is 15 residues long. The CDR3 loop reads CASLTGREGTDTQYF. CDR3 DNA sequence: TGTGCCAGCTTGACGGGGAGGGAGGGCACAGATACGCAGTATTTT.

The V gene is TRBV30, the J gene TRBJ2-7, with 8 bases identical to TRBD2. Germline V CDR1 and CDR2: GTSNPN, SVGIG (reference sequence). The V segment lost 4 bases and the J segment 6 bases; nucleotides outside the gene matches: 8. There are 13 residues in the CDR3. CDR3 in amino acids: CAWNQRESGEQYF. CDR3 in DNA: TGTGCCTGGAACCAGCGGGAGTCGGGCGAGCAGTACTTC.

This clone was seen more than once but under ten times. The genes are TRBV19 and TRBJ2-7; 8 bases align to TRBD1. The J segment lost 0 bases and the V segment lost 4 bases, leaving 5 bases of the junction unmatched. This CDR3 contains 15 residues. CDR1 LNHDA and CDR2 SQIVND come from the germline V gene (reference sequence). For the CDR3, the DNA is TGTGCCAGTAGTACTGGACAGGGAATCTCCTACGAGCAGTACTTC. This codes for CASSTGQGISYEQYF. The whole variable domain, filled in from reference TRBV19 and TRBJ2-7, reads DGGITQSPKYLFRKEGQNVTLSCEQNLNHDAMYWYRQDPGQGLRLIYYSQIVNDFQKGDIAEGYSVSREKKESFPLTVTSAQKNPTAFYLCASSTGQGISYEQYFGPGTRLTVT.

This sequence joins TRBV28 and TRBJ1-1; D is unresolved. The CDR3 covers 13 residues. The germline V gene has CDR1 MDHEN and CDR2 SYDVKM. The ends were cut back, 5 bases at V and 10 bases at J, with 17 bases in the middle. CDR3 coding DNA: TGTGCCAGCAGTGTACAGAGAGGCAGTGGAGCTTTCTTT. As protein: CASSVQRGSGAFF.

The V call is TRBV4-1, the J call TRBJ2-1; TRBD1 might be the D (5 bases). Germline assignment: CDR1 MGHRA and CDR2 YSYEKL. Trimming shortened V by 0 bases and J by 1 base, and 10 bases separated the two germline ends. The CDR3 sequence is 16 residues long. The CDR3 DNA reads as TGCGCCAGCAGCCAAGATTCCCAGGGTTCCTACAATGAGCAGTTCTTC. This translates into CASSQDSQGSYNEQFF.

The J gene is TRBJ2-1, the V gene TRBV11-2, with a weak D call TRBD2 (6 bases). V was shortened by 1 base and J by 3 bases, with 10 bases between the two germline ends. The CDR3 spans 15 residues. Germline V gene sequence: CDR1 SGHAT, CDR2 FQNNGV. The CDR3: CASSLAGVDYNEQFF. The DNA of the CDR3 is TGTGCCAGCAGCTTAGCGGGAGTGGACTACAATGAGCAGTTCTTC. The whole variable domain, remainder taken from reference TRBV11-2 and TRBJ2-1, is EAGVAQSPRYKIIEKRQSVAFWCNPISGHATLYWYQQILGQGPKLLIQFQNNGVVDDSQLPKDRFSAERLKGVDSTLKIQPAKLEDSAVYLCASSLAGVDYNEQFFGPGTRLTVL.

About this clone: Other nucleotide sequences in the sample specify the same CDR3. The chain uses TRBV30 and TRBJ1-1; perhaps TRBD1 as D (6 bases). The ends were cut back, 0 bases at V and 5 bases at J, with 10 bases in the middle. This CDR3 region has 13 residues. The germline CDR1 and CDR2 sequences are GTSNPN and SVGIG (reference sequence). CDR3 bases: TGTGCCTGGAGTGTAGAGGGGGGGACTGAAGCTTTCTTT. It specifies CAWSVEGGTEAFF.